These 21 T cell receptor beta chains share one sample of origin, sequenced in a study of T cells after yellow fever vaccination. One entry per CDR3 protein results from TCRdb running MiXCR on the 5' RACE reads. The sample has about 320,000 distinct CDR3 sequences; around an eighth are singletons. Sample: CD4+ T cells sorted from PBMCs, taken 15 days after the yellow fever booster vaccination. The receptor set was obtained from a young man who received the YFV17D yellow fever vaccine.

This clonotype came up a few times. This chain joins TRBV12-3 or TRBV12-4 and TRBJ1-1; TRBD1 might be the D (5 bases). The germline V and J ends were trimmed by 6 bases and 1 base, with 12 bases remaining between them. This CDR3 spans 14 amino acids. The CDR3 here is CASSSRTQNTEAFF. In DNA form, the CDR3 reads TGTGCCAGCAGCAGCCGGACACAGAACACTGAAGCTTTCTTT.

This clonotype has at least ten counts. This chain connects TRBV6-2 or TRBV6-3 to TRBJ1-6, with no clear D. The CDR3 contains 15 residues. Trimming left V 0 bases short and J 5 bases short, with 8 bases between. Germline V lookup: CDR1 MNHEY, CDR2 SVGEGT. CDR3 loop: CASSYSKSNNSPLHF. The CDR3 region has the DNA TGTGCCAGCAGTTACTCGAAGTCTAATAATTCACCCCTCCACTTT.

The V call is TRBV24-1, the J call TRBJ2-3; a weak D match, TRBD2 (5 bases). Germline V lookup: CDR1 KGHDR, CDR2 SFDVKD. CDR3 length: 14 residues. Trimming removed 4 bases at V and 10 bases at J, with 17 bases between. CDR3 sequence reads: CATSDGLAGIAQYF. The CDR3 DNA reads TGTGCCACCAGTGACGGACTGGCTGGGATAGCGCAGTATTTT.

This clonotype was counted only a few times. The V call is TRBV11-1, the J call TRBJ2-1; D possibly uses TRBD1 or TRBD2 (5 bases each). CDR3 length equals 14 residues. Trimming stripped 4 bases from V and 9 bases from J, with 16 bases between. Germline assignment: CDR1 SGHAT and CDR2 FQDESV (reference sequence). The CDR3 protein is CASSSGTGRTEQFF. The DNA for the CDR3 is TGTGCCAGCAGCTCCGGGACCGGACGCACTGAGCAGTTCTTC.

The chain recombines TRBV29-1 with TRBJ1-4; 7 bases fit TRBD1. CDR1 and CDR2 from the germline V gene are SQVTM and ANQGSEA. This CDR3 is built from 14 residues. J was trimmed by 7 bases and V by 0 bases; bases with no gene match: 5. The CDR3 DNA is TGCAGCGTTGAAGAGACGGCAGGGGGTGAAAAACTGTTTTTT. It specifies CSVEETAGGEKLFF. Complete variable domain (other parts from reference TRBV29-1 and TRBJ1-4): SAVISQKPSRDICQRGTSLTIQCQVDSQVTMMFWYRQQPGQSLTLIATANQGSEATYESGFVIDKFPISRPNLTFSTLTVSNMSPEDSSIYLCSVEETAGGEKLFFGSGTQLSVL.

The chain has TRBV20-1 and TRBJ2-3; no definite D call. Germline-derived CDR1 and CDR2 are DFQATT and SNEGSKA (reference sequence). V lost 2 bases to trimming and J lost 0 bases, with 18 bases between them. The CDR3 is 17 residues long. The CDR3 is CSARSPSPSRSTDTQYF. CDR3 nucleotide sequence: TGCAGTGCTAGATCTCCGTCCCCATCGCGTAGCACAGATACGCAGTATTTT.

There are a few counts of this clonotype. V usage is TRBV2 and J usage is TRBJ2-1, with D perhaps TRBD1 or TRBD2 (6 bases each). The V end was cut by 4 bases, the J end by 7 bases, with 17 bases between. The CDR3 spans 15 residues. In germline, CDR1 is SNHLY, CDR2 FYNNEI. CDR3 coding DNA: TGTGCCAGCAGTGCGCGGCAGGGGACTGGAAATGAGCAGTTCTTC. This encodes CASSARQGTGNEQFF.

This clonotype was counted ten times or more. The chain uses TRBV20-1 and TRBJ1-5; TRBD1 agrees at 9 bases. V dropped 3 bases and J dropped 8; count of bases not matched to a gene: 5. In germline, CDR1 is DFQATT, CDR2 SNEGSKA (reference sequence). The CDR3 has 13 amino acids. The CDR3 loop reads CSASGQGREPQHF. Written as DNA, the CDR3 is TGCAGTGCTAGTGGACAGGGGAGGGAGCCCCAGCATTTT.

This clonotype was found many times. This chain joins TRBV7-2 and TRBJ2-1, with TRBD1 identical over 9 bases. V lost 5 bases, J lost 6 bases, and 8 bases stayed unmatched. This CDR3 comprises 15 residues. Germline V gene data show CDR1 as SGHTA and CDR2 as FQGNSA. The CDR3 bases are TGTGCCAGCAGCCGTGACCGGGACAGGGCCAATGAGCAGTTCTTC. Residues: CASSRDRDRANEQFF.

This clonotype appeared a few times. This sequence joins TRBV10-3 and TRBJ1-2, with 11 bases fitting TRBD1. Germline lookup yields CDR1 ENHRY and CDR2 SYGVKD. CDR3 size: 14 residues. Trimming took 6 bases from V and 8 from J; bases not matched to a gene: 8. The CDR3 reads CAISPGQGAGGYTF. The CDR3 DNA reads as TGTGCCATCAGCCCCGGACAGGGGGCTGGCGGCTACACCTTC.

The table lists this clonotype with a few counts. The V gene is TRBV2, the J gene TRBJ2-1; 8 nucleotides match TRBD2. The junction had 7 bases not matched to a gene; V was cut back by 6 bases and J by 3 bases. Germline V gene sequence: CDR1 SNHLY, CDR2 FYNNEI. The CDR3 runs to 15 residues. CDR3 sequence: CASSRTSGHYNEQFF. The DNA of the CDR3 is TGTGCCAGCAGCCGAACTAGCGGACACTACAATGAGCAGTTCTTC.

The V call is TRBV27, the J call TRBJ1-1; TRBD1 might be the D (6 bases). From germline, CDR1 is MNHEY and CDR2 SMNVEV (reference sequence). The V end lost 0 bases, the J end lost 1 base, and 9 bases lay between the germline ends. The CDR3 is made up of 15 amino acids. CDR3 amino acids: CASSLSIQGNTEAFF. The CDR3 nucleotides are TGTGCCAGCAGTTTATCGATACAGGGGAACACTGAAGCTTTCTTT.

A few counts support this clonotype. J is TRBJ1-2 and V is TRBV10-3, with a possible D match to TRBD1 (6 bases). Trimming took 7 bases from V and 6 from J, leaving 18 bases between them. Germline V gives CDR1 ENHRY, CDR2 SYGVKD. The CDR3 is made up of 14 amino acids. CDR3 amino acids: CAIINTGPGDGYTF. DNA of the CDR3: TGTGCCATCATTAATACAGGGCCGGGGGATGGCTACACCTTC.

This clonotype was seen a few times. The CDR3 is CASSRTDISGYTF. CDR3 coding DNA: TGTGCCAGCAGCCGCACAGACATCTCTGGCTACACCTTC. The genes are TRBV6-5 and TRBJ1-2, with D uncertain. Germline CDR1 reads MNHEY; CDR2 reads SVGAGI. Trimming removed 6 bases at V and 7 bases at J, with 15 bases between. The CDR3 runs 13 residues.

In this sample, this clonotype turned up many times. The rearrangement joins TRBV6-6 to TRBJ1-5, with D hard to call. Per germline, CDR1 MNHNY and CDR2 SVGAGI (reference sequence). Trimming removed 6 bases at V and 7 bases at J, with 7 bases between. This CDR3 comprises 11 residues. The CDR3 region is CASSSEQPQHF. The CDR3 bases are TGTGCCAGCAGCTCCGAACAGCCCCAGCATTTT.

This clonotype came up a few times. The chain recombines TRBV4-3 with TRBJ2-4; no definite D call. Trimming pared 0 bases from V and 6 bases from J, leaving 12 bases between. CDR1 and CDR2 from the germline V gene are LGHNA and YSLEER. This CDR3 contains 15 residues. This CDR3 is CASSQDQESRNIQYF. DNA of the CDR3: TGCGCCAGCAGCCAAGATCAGGAATCGCGAAACATTCAGTACTTC.

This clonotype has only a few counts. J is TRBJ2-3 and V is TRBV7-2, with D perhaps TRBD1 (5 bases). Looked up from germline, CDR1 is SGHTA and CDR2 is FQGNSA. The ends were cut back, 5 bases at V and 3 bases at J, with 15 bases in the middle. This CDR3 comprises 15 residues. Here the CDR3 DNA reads TGTGCCAGCAGCCCTGGGGCTAGGGGTACAGATACGCAGTATTTT. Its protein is CASSPGARGTDTQYF. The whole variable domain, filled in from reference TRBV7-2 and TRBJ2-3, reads GAGVSQSPSNKVTEKGKDVELRCDPISGHTALYWYRQSLGQGLEFLIYFQGNSAPDKSGLPSDRFSAERTGGSVSTLTIQRTQQEDSAVYLCASSPGARGTDTQYFGPGTRLTVL.

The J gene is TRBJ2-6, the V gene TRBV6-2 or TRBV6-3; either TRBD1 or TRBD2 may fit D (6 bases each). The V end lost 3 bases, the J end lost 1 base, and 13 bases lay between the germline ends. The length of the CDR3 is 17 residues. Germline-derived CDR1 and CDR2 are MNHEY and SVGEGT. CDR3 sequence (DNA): TGTGCCAGCAGTTATAGGGGGGCCCTATCTGGGGCCAACGTCCTGACTTTC. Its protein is CASSYRGALSGANVLTF.

The DNA of the CDR3 is TGTGCCAGCAGCCAGGCCCCTAATTATGAGCAGTTCTTC. It specifies CASSQAPNYEQFF. This chain links TRBV14 with TRBJ2-1; D not resolved. The CDR3 is made up of 13 amino acids. Per germline, CDR1 SGHDN and CDR2 FVKESK. V lost 3 bases and J 8 bases, leaving 11 bases between the germline ends. Combining the CDR3 with reference TRBV14 and TRBJ2-1 gives the whole variable domain EAGVTQFPSHSVIEKGQTVTLRCDPISGHDNLYWYRRVMGKEIKFLLHFVKESKQDESGMPNNRFLAERTGGTYSTLKVQPAELEDSGVYFCASSQAPNYEQFFGPGTRLTVL.

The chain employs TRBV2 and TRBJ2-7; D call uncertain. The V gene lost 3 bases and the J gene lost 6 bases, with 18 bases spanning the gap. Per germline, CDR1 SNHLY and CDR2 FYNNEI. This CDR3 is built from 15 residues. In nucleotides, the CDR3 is TGTGCCAGCAGTGAGAGGCTCATCTTGGGTGGCGAGCAGTACTTC. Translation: CASSERLILGGEQYF.

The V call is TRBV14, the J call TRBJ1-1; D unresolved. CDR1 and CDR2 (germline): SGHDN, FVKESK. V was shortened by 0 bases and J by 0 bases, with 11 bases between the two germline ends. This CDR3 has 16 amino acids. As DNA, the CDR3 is TGTGCCAGCAGCCAAGAAGGGTTCCTAATGAACACTGAAGCTTTCTTT. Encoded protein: CASSQEGFLMNTEAFF.